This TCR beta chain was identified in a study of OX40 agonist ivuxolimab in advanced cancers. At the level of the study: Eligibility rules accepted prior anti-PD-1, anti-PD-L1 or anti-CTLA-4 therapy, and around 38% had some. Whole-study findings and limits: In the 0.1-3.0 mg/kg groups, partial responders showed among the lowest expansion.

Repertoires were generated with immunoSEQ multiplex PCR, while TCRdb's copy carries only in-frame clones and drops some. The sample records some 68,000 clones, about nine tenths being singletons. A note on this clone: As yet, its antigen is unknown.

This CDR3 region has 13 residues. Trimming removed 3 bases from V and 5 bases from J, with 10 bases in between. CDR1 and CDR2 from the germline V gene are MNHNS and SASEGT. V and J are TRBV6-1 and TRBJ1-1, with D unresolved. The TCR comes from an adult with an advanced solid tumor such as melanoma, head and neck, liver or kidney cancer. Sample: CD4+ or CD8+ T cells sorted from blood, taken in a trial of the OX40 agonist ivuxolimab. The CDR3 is CASSDRLGTEAFF. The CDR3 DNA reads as TGTGCCAGCAGTGACCGGTTAGGGACTGAAGCTTTCTTT.